Listed below are T cell receptor beta chains from one sample, sequenced in a study of blood T cells in healthy people across ages. TCRdb reprocessed the 5' RACE reads with MiXCR, giving one entry per CDR3 protein. Counted here are under 950,000 distinct CDR3 sequences, about 20% occurring once; the ten biggest clones make up about 22%. The specimen sequenced was blood. Receptors originate from a man aged 65 to 85 in good health. Each CDR3 is given with its conserved first and last residue. Each record gives: V gene, J gene, D gene, clone size, CDR3 protein, CDR3 DNA. The D gene is left open where the match is weak. Clone size appears in some rows only: once, few, many, or a class for an expanded clone.

TRBV5-1	TRBJ2-7	NA	NA	CASSFSGEAQYF	TGCGCCAGCAGCTTCTCGGGAGAGGCCCAGTACTTC
TRBV20-1	TRBJ1-2	NA	NA	CSARVRDTNYGYTF	TGCAGTGCTAGAGTACGGGACACTAACTATGGCTACACCTTC
TRBV29-1	TRBJ2-1	NA	many	CSVDQGYNEQFF	TGCAGCGTTGATCAGGGTTACAATGAGCAGTTCTTC
TRBV5-1	TRBJ2-5	NA	many	CASSLAASDQETQYF	TGCGCCAGCAGCTTGGCCGCTAGCGACCAAGAGACCCAGTACTTC
TRBV6-1	TRBJ2-7	NA	NA	CASRTGTFPYEQYF	TGTGCCAGCAGAACCGGGACTTTCCCCTACGAGCAGTACTTC
TRBV27	TRBJ2-5	NA	NA	CASSYSRVGETQHF	TGTGCCAGCAGTTATTCCAGGGTGGGGGAGACCCAGCACTTC
TRBV12-3/TRBV12-4	TRBJ1-6	NA	few	CASSFGGFTYNSPLHF	TGTGCCAGCAGTTTTGGCGGGTTCACCTATAATTCACCCCTCCACTTT
TRBV9	TRBJ2-3	NA	NA	CASSVEQDTQYF	TGTGCCAGCAGCGTAGAGCAAGATACGCAGTATTTT
TRBV5-6	TRBJ2-1	NA	few	CASSFGAVYYNEQFF	TGTGCCAGCAGCTTTGGGGCAGTTTACTACAATGAGCAGTTCTTC
TRBV12-3/TRBV12-4	TRBJ1-1	NA	few	CASSSREDTEAFF	TGTGCCAGCAGTTCCCGGGAAGACACTGAAGCCTTCTTT
TRBV11-2	TRBJ2-5	NA	NA	CASSVETPGMETQYF	TGTGCCAGCAGCGTCGAGACCCCGGGGATGGAGACCCAGTACTTC
TRBV11-2	TRBJ2-7	NA	few	CASSLPISLHYEQYF	TGTGCCAGCAGCTTACCCATCTCCCTACACTACGAGCAGTACTTC
TRBV12-3/TRBV12-4	TRBJ2-2	NA	few	CASRQVAVNTGELFF	TGTGCCAGCAGACAGGTAGCGGTAAACACCGGGGAGCTGTTTTTT
TRBV5-1	TRBJ2-5	NA	NA	CASSLNRRVNRQGQETQYF	TGCGCCAGCAGCTTGAATCGGAGGGTGAATAGACAGGGTCAAGAGACCCAGTACTTC
TRBV5-1	TRBJ1-5	NA	NA	CASSLGDPSAGQPQHF	TGCGCCAGCAGCTTGGGGGACCCCTCAGCAGGACAGCCCCAGCATTTT
TRBV29-1	TRBJ2-3	NA	few	CSVAERGTDTQYF	TGCAGCGTTGCTGAGCGGGGCACAGATACGCAGTATTTT
TRBV28	TRBJ1-2	TRBD1	NA	CASSQQGLSYGYTF	TGTGCCAGCAGTCAACAGGGGCTGAGCTATGGCTACACCTTC
TRBV7-9	TRBJ1-4	TRBD1	NA	CASSSTKASGQRPEKLFF	TGTGCCAGCAGTTCAACTAAAGCCTCGGGACAGCGTCCGGAAAAACTGTTTTTT
TRBV5-6	TRBJ1-6	TRBD1	NA	CASSWGDSLLHF	TGTGCCAGCAGCTGGGGGGACAGCTTACTCCACTTT
TRBV7-6	TRBJ2-1	NA	NA	CASSDHQGYNEQFF	TGTGCCAGCAGCGACCATCAGGGTTACAATGAGCAGTTCTTC
TRBV20-1	TRBJ2-3	NA	few	CSAAGPIATDTQYF	TGCAGTGCCGCTGGCCCCATAGCCACAGATACGCAGTATTTT